A single T cell receptor (beta chain) is shown here with its context. No antigen is known for it. Nothing much larger sits one base from this clone, and base qualities are not available. From a lookup of the germline V gene, CDR1 and CDR2 are MDHEN and SYDVKM. Taken from cysteine to phenylalanine, the CDR3 has 17 residues. The CDR3 DNA has 51 bases and is translated from base 1. The germline V end is reduced by 5 bases and the J end by 0 bases; junction bases left unmatched: 7. The library was prepared using the immunoSEQ multiplex PCR assay. For the multiplex PCR, a mixture combining 60 forward primers for TCR Vbeta segments and 13 reverse primers for TCR Jbeta segments was used. Amplification of the CDR3 region of rearranged TCR beta genes was performed with a multiplex PCR assay on genomic DNA. The amplified TCR beta libraries were sequenced on the Illumina HiSeq System as 87-base-pair reads. Turning to the authors' computational methods: A later analysis tallied some 79 million unique TCR beta chains across the 666 repertoires, and roughly 11 million of those chains were shared by two or more donors. A nearest-neighbor algorithm error-corrected the raw reads and collapsed the reads into unique sequences, merging closely related sequences to remove PCR and sequencing errors. To assign V, D and J gene segments, CDR3 sequences were aligned to IMGT reference sequences. For a sequence to be retained, at least a six-nucleotide match to both a V gene segment and a J gene segment was required. A rearrangement was called productive if the CDR3 had no stop codons and remained in frame with V and J, and every other rearrangement was called non-productive. Following IMGT convention, CDR3 was defined as the stretch from the second conserved V-encoded cysteine to the conserved J-encoded phenylalanine. In an earlier analysis of roughly 580 of the donors, sequences lacking an unambiguous match to a single V gene segment were excluded. An earlier analysis of 587 of the donors classified V segments as functional when productive rearrangements were above 56.7% and as segregating when the standard deviation between donors was above 5%. A statistical classification framework was developed to diagnose cytomegalovirus status using the catalog of TCR beta chain sequences. A later analysis assigned V and J genes by comparing TCR nucleotide sequences with IMGT/GENE-DB human TR gene sequences. A later analysis assigned CDR3 sequences and most-parsimonious VDJ recombination scenarios with the TCRdist pipeline. In a later analysis, each TCR beta chain was defined by its CDR3 amino acid sequence together with its V-gene family, and reads lacking a unique V-gene family were excluded. As a way to deal with suspected cross-contamination and a sequencing artifact, a later analysis dropped 450 to 600 nucleotide sequences that were highly shared and had low generation probability. In a later analysis, a clonal expansion index for each public chain was calculated from normalized within-repertoire ranks of inferred template counts. Generation probabilities in a later analysis came from a VDJ recombination model fitted to out-of-frame rearrangements, and those results were checked against IGoR. A later analysis scored TCR-TCR, TCR-HLA and TCR-CMV co-occurrence with hypergeometric tests, applying a repertoire-size bias correction to TCR pairs. A later analysis estimated false discovery rates by permuting HLA or CMV assignments 20 times. A later analysis grouped co-occurring TCRs with DBSCAN, adding TCRdist sequence similarity when clustering within HLA-allele-positive subsets. For co-occurrence clustering, repertoires with fewer than 30,000 or more than 120,000 public chains were excluded, along with about five repertoires with anomalous nucleotide sharing. Drawn from immuneACCESS, this table holds only the in-frame rearrangements with V and J called that TCRdb kept. Clones are partly lost; checked studies trace under half to an unresolved V gene and leave the rest unexplained. That table furnishes V, J and clone size, whereas the DNA furnished D and trimming. Recorded for this sample are fewer than 250,000 clones; around 80% of them occurred a single time. The ten most abundant clones make up around 3% of the sample.

The data were taken from a study of cytomegalovirus exposure and HLA in healthy donors (dated by TCRdb to about 2017). At the level of the whole study: An earlier analysis of about 530 of the donors reported 250 to 350 Gb of sequence data and 117 million unique TCR beta sequences obtained from 150 million to 200 million T cells. A later genetic analysis took genome-wide SNP genotypes for about 65% of the 666 donors and used that subset as a discovery cohort. Every discovery cohort repertoire had been produced on one sequencing platform. To decide whether each TCR beta V gene segment behaved as functional or pseudogenic, an earlier analysis of some 580 of the donors relied on high-throughput TCR beta sequencing. About 280 gigabases of sequencing data and 75 million to 85 million unique TCR sequences made up an early release that covered around 640 HLA-typed donors. Of the roughly 390 genotyped donors, less than 85% were placed in the genetic ancestry cluster associated with self-reported Caucasian donors. The study was designed to test whether signatures of past pathogen exposure could be identified by cataloging public T cell receptors. To predict cytomegalovirus infection status, the study brought together high-throughput TCR immunosequencing, statistical association of individual TCRs with disease status, and machine learning. The number of typed donors differed by locus: about 620-640 for A, B, C, DRB1 and DQB1; 500 to 550 for DQA1; 606 for DPA1; and some 450 for DPB1. Alongside the repertoire data, information on donor age, sex, ethnicity and CMV serostatus was compiled. In addition to the first cohort of approximately 670 subjects, a separate validation cohort of about 120 different subjects was used. The study profiled the T cell repertoires of approximately 700 subjects by immunosequencing and related them to cytomegalovirus serostatus. In the later analysis, no new phenotypic data were used to find candidate immune exposures; instead, reliance was placed on TCR beta sequences and their occurrence across donors. Class I and class II HLA loci were covered by the typing at four-digit resolution. To study patterns of TCR occurrence, a later analysis re-analyzed previously published TCR beta repertoires from more than 550 donors and added high-resolution HLA genotyping. About five DR-DQ haplotypes were treated as single units for association and clustering because of strong linkage in the cohort. On average, roughly 240,000 unique TCR beta nucleotide sequences were sequenced per donor among some 420 genotyped donors of the cohort, with about 17% of those sequences being non-productive.

The cohort consisted of 670 or so healthy bone marrow donors. At the time of sampling, all cohort members were nominally healthy, though unrecorded immune exposures were likely present. The donor was CMV seronegative and was included in the group of over 300 seronegative cohort members. Each donor provided a peripheral blood sample, and peripheral blood mononuclear cells were used for TCR beta sequencing. The Qiagen DNeasy Blood Extraction Kit was used to extract genomic DNA from the blood cell samples. Study-wide conclusions, independent of this receptor: A further reported finding was that TCR beta sequences accurately predicted the HLA-A and HLA-B alleles for most subjects in the first cohort. According to a later genetic analysis, donors in an Asian-associated ancestry cluster had fewer N-insertions in productive TCRs than the roughly 660-donor mean. A later analysis found that HLA-associated TCR beta chains were more clonally expanded and had lower generation probabilities than equally common non-associated chains. A cluster of highly shared sequence variants was judged likely to represent a technical artifact of the sequencing pipeline. Only TCR beta chains were sequenced in this cohort, and the absence of alpha or paired-chain data limited detectable features. Immune exposure information for the cohort was limited to CMV serostatus. Strong co-occurrence of HLA alleles, especially DR and DQ, made assigning TCR associations to individual alleles difficult. In a later analysis, several top co-occurrence clusters were reported to appear linked to parvovirus B19, influenza, CMV and Epstein-Barr virus. The classifier was reported to diagnose cytomegalovirus status with high specificity and sensitivity in both the original cohort and the validation cohort. V-gene and J-gene trimming of TCR beta chains was associated with a missense DCLRE1C variant in a later genetic analysis, and the association was replicated in an independent cohort. A few of the identified cytomegalovirus-associated TCR beta chains were confirmed in vitro to be specific for cytomegalovirus antigens. Because HLA typing was unavailable for some donors at each locus, only the typed subset was used in association tests. In a later analysis, TCR association rates were found to vary across HLA loci, with the most associated TCRs seen for DRB1 alleles and the fewest for HLA-C alleles. It was suggested by the authors that the approach could potentially be generalized to other disease states and immunological phenotypes. A later analysis associated about 16,000 TCR beta sequences with specific HLA alleles at a false discovery rate of 0.05. An earlier analysis of approximately 590 of the donors showed that most TCR beta V segments appeared in productive rearrangements either about 87% or about 30% of the time, which broadly matched IMGT annotations. Some IMGT-functional V segments, including TRBV6-2 and TRBV6-3, could not be told apart with the 87-base-pair reads, so those segments were excluded. Because counts were too low, 15 to 20 rarely observed V segments, including chromosome 9 orphons, were excluded from the earlier analysis of 587 of the donors. Linkage disequilibrium might explain the correlated functional status among segregating V segments, but an unknown experimental factor could not be excluded. A later analysis found that most CMV-associated TCR beta chains appeared HLA-restricted, with HLA associations seemingly driven largely by CMV exposure. The study listed approximately 150 TCR beta chains as associated with cytomegalovirus. Most TCR sequences were seen in very few donors, while some public TCRs were found in many individuals. Presence/absence analyses assumed roughly uniform sequencing depth across donors, an assumption that may not hold.

The chain was built from TRBV28 and TRBJ1-1; 12 of the junction bases match TRBD1. Sequenced material: PBMCs. This sequence was found in a man younger than 40 in good health and CMV-seronegative. The CDR3 region reads CASSAPGQGALNTEAFF. The DNA is as follows: TGTGCCAGCAGTGCACCGGGACAGGGGGCACTGAACACTGAAGCTTTCTTT.